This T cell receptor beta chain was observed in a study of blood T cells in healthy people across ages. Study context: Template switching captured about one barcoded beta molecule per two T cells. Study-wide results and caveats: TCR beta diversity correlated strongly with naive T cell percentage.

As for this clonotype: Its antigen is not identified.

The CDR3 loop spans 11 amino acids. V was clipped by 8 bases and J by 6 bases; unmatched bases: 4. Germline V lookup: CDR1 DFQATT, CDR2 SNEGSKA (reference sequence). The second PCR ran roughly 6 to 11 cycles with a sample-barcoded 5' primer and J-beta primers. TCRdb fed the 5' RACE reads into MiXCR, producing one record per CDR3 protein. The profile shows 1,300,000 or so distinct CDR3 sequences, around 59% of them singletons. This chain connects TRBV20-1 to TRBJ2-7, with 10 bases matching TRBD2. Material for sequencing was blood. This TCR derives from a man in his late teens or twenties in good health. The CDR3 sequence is CSTSSGGEQYF. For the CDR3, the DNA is TGCAGTACCTCTAGCGGGGGCGAGCAGTACTTC.